This TCR beta chain emerged from a study of blood T cell repertoires in COVID-19. Study in general: The United States, Italy and Spain provided the acute and convalescent COVID-19 samples. PBMCs, B-cell-depleted T cells, or T cells provided the cDNA or gDNA that made up the material.

Authors' analysis steps: Amplification with reference gene primers provided the estimates of nucleated cell counts. The repertoire was sequenced with immunoSEQ multiplex PCR; TCRdb's copy has only in-frame clones and lacks some. V and J calls and clone size are as listed in that table; D and trimming were resolved from the DNA. This sample has 75,000 to 80,000 clones, with 88% found just once. V was clipped by 1 base and J by 0 bases, with 7 bases between them. The CDR3 extends over 15 amino acids. The germline V gene has CDR1 SEHNR and CDR2 FQNEAQ (reference sequence). This clone was seen more than once but under ten times.

This clonotype was sampled from a human donor in a cohort sampled during active COVID-19. The source material was peripheral blood. The chain joins TRBV7-9 to TRBJ1-3; D is uncertain. CDR3 sequence (DNA): TGTGCCAGCAGCTTAGTGGGAGTCTCTGGAAACACCATATATTTT. Amino acid sequence: CASSLVGVSGNTIYF.